This T cell receptor beta chain came from a study of T cell responses to AZD1222 COVID-19 vaccine. Study results and caveats: Distributed over spike, vaccine-associated CD4 TCRs predominated at 160-218 and 743-854. Seropositive status at baseline applied to only five or six AZD1222 recipients.

On this clone itself: Antigen specificity is unknown.

Assay used: immunoSEQ multiplex PCR; TCRdb lists only in-frame clones, some missing. This sample carries approximately 130,000 clones, roughly 86% of them seen once, and the ten largest clones take approximately 6%. Germline CDR1 is MGHDK and CDR2 is SYGVNS. V lost 8 bases and J lost 4, with 18 bases in between. The CDR3 contains 15 residues. This sample comprised peripheral blood, obtained 28 days after the second AZD1222 dose. This chain connects TRBV25-1 to TRBJ2-1; D possibly uses TRBD1 or TRBD2 (5 bases each). The sequence came from an adult who received the AZD1222 COVID-19 vaccine. The CDR3 DNA reads TGTGCCAGCGGGGGTGGGAGCGGATCTTACAATGAGCAGTTCTTC. This codes for CASGGGSGSYNEQFF.